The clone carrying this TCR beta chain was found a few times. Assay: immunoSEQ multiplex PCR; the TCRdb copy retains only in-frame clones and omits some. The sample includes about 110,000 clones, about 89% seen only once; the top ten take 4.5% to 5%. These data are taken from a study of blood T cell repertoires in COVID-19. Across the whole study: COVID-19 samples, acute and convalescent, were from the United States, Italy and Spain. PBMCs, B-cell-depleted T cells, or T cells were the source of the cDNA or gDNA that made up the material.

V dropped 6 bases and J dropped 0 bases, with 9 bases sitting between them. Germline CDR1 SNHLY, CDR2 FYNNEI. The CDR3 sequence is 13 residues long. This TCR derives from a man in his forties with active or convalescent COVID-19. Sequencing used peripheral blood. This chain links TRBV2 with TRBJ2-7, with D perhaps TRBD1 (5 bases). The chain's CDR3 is CASRGLSSYEQYF. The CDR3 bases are TGTGCCAGCAGGGGGCTTTCCTCCTACGAGCAGTACTTC.